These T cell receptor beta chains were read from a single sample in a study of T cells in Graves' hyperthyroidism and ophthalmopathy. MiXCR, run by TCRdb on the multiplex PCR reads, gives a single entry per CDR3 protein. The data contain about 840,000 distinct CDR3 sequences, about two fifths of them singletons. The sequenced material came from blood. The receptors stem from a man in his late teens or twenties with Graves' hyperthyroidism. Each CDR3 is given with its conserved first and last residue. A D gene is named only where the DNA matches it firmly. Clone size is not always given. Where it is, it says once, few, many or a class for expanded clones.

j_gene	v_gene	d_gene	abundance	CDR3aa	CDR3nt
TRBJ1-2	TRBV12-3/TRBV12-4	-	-	CASSLKDGYTF	TGTGCCAGCAGCTTAAAGGACGGCTACACCTTC
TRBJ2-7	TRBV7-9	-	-	CASSDRDLAREQYF	TGTGCCAGCAGTGATAGGGACCTAGCTAGGGAGCAGTACTTC
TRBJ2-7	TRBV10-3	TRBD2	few	CAISVPGLAGFMRGYEQYF	TGTGCCATCAGTGTGCCGGGACTAGCGGGGTTTATGAGGGGATACGAGCAGTACTTC
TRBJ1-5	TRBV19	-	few	CASQRESQPQHF	TGTGCCAGTCAGCGGGAGAGTCAGCCCCAGCATTTT
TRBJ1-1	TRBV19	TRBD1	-	CASTWTGHTEAIF	TGTGCCAGTACCTGGACAGGGCACACTGAAGCTATCTTT
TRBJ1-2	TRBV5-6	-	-	CASSRGGYYGYTF	TGTGCCAGCAGTAGGGGCGGTTACTATGGCTACACCTTC
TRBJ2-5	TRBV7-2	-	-	CASNLSGYSSGETQYF	TGTGCCAGCAACTTAAGCGGCTACAGCTCTGGGGAGACCCAGTACTTC
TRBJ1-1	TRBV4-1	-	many	CASSQGGTNTEAFF	TGCGCCAGCAGCCAGGGTGGGACGAACACTGAAGCTTTCTTT
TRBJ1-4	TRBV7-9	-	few	CASDPTDEKLFF	TGTGCCAGCGACCCGACGGATGAAAAACTGTTTTTT
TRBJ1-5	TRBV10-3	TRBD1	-	CAIGTAYSNQPQHF	TGTGCCATAGGGACAGCGTATAGCAATCAGCCCCAGCATTTT
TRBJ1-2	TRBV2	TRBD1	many	CASTWDRTNYGYTF	TGTGCCAGCACCTGGGACAGGACAAACTATGGCTACACCTTC
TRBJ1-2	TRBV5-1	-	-	CASSQDSAGIYGYTF	TGCGCCAGCAGCCAAGACTCAGCAGGGATCTATGGCTACACCTTC
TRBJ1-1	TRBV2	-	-	CASSYSQGSAFF	TGTGCCAGCAGTTACAGCCAGGGTAGTGCTTTCTTT
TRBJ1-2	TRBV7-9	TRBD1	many	CASSPTGEPYGYTF	TGTGCCAGCAGTCCGACAGGGGAACCCTATGGCTACACCTTC
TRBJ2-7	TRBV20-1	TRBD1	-	CSAPTLTGILYEQYF	TGCAGTGCTCCGACCCTGACAGGGATCCTCTACGAGCAGTACTTC
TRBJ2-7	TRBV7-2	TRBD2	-	CASSQGPTSVGYEQYF	TGTGCCAGCAGCCAAGGCCCGACTAGCGTCGGATACGAGCAGTACTTC
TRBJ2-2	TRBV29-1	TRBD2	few	CSVVGLSGRLTGELFF	TGCAGCGTTGTAGGTCTTAGCGGGAGACTTACCGGGGAGCTGTTTTTT
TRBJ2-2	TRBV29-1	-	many	CSSETGTGELFF	TGCAGCTCAGAAACGGGGACCGGGGAGCTGTTTTTT
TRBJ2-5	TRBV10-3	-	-	CAISASDESGETQYF	TGTGCCATCAGTGCGTCAGATGAGTCAGGAGAGACCCAGTACTTC
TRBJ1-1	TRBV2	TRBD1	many	CANYRGEAFF	TGTGCCAACTACAGGGGTGAAGCTTTCTTT
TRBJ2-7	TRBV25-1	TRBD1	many	CASSESRTGSYEQYF	TGTGCCAGCAGTGAATCGCGGACAGGGTCCTACGAGCAGTACTTC
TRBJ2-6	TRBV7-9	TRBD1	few	CASSPDRGRYSGANVLTF	TGTGCCAGCAGTCCCGACAGGGGGCGTTACTCTGGGGCCAACGTCCTGACTTTC
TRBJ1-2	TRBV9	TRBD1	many	CASSGGQGANGYTF	TGTGCCAGCAGCGGCGGACAGGGGGCAAATGGCTACACCTTC
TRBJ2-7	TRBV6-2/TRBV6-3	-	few	CASSYSDESSEQYF	TGTGCCAGCAGTTACTCGGACGAGTCCTCCGAGCAGTACTTC
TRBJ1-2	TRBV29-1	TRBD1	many	CSVETSGTGPRRIYGYTF	TGCAGCGTTGAAACTTCCGGGACAGGCCCCAGAAGGATCTATGGCTACACCTTC
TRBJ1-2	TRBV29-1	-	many	CSAEARTPFGYTF	TGCAGCGCAGAAGCCCGGACCCCCTTCGGCTACACCTTC
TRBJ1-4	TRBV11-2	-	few	CASSLDITGNEKLFF	TGTGCCAGCAGCTTAGATATAACAGGGAATGAAAAACTGTTTTTT
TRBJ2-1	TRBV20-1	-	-	CSARARTDLRADEQFF	TGCAGTGCTAGGGCCAGAACCGATTTAAGGGCCGATGAGCAGTTCTTC
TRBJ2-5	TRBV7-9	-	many	CASSLGRGWEETQYF	TGTGCCAGCAGCTTAGGACGGGGTTGGGAAGAGACCCAGTACTTC
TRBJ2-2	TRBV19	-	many	CASRPSTAGELFF	TGTGCCAGTAGACCCTCAACGGCGGGGGAGCTGTTTTTT
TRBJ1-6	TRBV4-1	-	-	CASRGSLNSPLHF	TGCGCCAGCCGGGGCAGTTTGAATTCACCCCTCCACTTT
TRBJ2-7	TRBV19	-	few	CASSIRAGIPYEQYF	TGTGCCAGTAGTATAAGGGCGGGGATCCCTTACGAGCAGTACTTC
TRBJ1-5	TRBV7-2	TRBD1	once	CALARTGSNQPQHF	TGTGCCCTCGCCAGGACAGGTAGCAATCAGCCCCAGCATTTT
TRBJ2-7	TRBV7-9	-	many	CASSLVGSSLSEQYF	TGTGCCAGCAGCTTAGTCGGAAGTTCGTTGTCCGAGCAGTACTTC
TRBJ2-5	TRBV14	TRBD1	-	CASSRTGGRQETQYF	TGTGCCAGCAGCCGGACAGGGGGTCGCCAAGAGACCCAGTACTTC
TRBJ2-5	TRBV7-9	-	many	CASSLDAGPQETQYF	TGTGCCAGCAGCTTAGATGCTGGACCCCAAGAGACCCAGTACTTC
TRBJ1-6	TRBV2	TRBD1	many	CASSGTENSPLHF	TGTGCCAGCTCCGGGACAGAAAATTCACCCCTCCACTTT
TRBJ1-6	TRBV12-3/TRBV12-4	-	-	CASSLLGQEPLHF	TGTGCCAGCAGTTTATTGGGACAAGAACCCCTCCACTTT
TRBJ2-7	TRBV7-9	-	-	CASSFGQSEQYF	TGCGCCAGCAGCTTTGGACAGTCCGAGCAGTACTTC
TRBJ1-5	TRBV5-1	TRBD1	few	CASSSGTGANQPQHF	TGCGCCAGCAGCTCGGGGACAGGGGCGAATCAGCCCCAGCATTTT
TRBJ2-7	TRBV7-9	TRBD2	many	CASSSTGLAVAEQYF	TGTGCCAGCAGCTCCACGGGACTAGCGGTCGCCGAGCAGTACTTC